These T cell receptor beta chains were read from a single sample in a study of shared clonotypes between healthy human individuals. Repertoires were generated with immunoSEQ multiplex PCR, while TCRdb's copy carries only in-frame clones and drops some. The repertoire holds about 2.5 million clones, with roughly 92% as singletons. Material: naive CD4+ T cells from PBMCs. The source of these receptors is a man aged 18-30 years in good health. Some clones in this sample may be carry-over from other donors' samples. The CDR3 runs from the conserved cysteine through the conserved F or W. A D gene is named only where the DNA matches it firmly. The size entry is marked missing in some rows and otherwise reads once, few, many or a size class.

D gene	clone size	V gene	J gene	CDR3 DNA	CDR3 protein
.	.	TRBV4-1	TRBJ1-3	TGCGCCAGCAGCTGGACAGACTCTGGAAACACCATATATTTT	CASSWTDSGNTIYF
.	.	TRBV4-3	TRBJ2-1	TGCGCCAGCAGCCAAGATCCGGGTGAGCAGTTCTTC	CASSQDPGEQFF
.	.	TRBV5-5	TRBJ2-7	TGTGCCAGCAGCTTGGGGTCCGTTCTAGCAATCTCCTACGAGCAGTACTTC	CASSLGSVLAISYEQYF
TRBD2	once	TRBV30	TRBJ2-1	TGTGCCTGGAGACCCAGACCCGGGGACTACCCCTCCTACAATGAGCAGTTCTTC	CAWRPRPGDYPSYNEQFF
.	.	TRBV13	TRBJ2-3	TGTGCCAGCAGCCCGCCCGGGGTTGCTAACGCAATACGGACGCAGTATTTT	CASSPPGVANAIRTQYF
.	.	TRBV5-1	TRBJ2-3	TGCGCCAGCAGACCCCGGGTTAGCACAGATACGCAGTATTTT	CASRPRVSTDTQYF
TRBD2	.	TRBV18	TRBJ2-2	TGTGCCAGCCTCCTCGCGGGAGTGGTCACCGGGGAGCTGTTTTTT	CASLLAGVVTGELFF
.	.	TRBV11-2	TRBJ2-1	TGTGCCAGCAGCTTATCGGCGGGCCGCTCCTACAATGAGCAGTTCTTC	CASSLSAGRSYNEQFF
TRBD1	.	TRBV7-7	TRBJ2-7	TGTGCCAGCAGCCCAACCACAGGGGGCTACGAGCAGTACTTC	CASSPTTGGYEQYF
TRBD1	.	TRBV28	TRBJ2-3	TGTGCCAGCAGCCCGTCGACAGGGGGAAGGGGTACGCAGTATTTT	CASSPSTGGRGTQYF
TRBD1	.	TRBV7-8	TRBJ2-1	TGTGCCAGCAGCCCGAGGACAGGGCGGTACAATGAGCAGTTCTTC	CASSPRTGRYNEQFF
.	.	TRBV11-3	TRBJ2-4	TGTGCCAGCAGCTTAGGCCCACAGGGAAACATTCAGTACTTC	CASSLGPQGNIQYF
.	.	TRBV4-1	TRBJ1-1	TGCGCCAGCAGCCAAGAGGAATGGAACACTGAAGCTTTCTTT	CASSQEEWNTEAFF
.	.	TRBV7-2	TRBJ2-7	TGTGCCAGCAGCAATAGACAGGAATATAAGCAGTACTTC	CASSNRQEYKQYF
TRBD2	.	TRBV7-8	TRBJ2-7	TGTGCCAGCAGCCCCCAGGGAGGGAGTGGATCCTACGAGCAGTACTTC	CASSPQGGSGSYEQYF
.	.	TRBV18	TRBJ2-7	TGTGCCAGCTCACCACTAGAACTCCACGAGCAGTACTTC	CASSPLELHEQYF
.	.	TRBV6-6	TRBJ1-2	TGTGCCAGCAGTTCGGACAGTCAGGGTGACTATGGCTACACCTTC	CASSSDSQGDYGYTF
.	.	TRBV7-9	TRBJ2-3	TGTGCCAGCAGCTTGGGATCTTCCACAGATACGCAGTATTTT	CASSLGSSTDTQYF
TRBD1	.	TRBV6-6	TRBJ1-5	TGTGCCAGCAGCCTCGACAGGGGCAATCAGCCCCAGCATTTT	CASSLDRGNQPQHF
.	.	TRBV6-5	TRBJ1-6	TGTGCCAGCAGTTACGGATCCTATAATTCACCCCTCCACTTT	CASSYGSYNSPLHF
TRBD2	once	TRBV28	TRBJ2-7	TGTGCCAGCCAGACTAGCGGGAACTCCTACGAGCAGTACTTC	CASQTSGNSYEQYF
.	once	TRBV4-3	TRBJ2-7	TGCGCCAGCAGCCAAGATTTCCGGAGGGCCTCCGAGCAGTACTTC	CASSQDFRRASEQYF
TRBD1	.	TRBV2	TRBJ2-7	TGTGCCAGCAAGAACCAGGGGGCCATCTACGAGCAGTACTTC	CASKNQGAIYEQYF
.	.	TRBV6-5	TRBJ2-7	TGTGCCAGCAGAGGAAATTCCTACGAGCAGTACTTC	CASRGNSYEQYF
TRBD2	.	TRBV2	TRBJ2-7	TGTGCCAACCCTGGAGGCCTAGCGGGAGGACAACCCTACGAGCAGTACTTC	CANPGGLAGGQPYEQYF
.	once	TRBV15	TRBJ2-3	TGTGCCACCAGCAGAGCAACAGATACGCAGTATTTT	CATSRATDTQYF
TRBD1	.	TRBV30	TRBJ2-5	TGTGCCTGGATAAAACCCGGGACAGGAGAAGAGACCCAGTACTTC	CAWIKPGTGEETQYF
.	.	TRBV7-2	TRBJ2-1	TGTGCCAGCAGCTCGGGGAGTGGGGCCTACAATGAGCAGTTCTTC	CASSSGSGAYNEQFF
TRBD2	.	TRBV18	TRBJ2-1	TGTGCCAGCTCACCACTAGCGGGTAACTACAATGAGCAGTTCTTC	CASSPLAGNYNEQFF
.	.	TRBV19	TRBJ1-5	TGTGCCAGTACGTACGGGGGCGGAAATCAGCCCCAGCATTTT	CASTYGGGNQPQHF
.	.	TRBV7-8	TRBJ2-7	TGTGCCAGCAGCAGGGGGGCTTTCGCCTACGAGCAGTACTTC	CASSRGAFAYEQYF
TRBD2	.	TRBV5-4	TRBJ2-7	TGTGCCAGCAGCTTGGGGGGTAGCGGGAGGCCCCACGAGCAGTACTTC	CASSLGGSGRPHEQYF
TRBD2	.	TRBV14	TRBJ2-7	TGTGCCAGCAGCCAAGGGGGAGGGAGGGGCTCCTACGAGCAGTACTTC	CASSQGGGRGSYEQYF
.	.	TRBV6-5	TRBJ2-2	TGTGCCAGCAGACCTCCAACAGGAAACACCGGGGAGCTGTTTTTT	CASRPPTGNTGELFF
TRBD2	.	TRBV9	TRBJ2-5	TGTGCCAGCAGCGGAGATCGGACTAGCATGGAGACCCAGTACTTC	CASSGDRTSMETQYF
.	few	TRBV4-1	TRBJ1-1	TGCGCCAGCAGCCGAACGACACAGAACACTGAAGCTTTCTTT	CASSRTTQNTEAFF
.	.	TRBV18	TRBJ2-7	TGTGCCAGCTCACCACCGCGGCAGGGCGGGCCCAACTACGAGCAGTACTTC	CASSPPRQGGPNYEQYF
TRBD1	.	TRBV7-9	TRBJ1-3	TGTGCCAGCAGCTCATCAGGGGGCGCAGAGTCCGGAAACACCATATATTTT	CASSSSGGAESGNTIYF
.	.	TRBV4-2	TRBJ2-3	TGTGCCAGCAGCCAGAGAGGGACGTCAGATACGCAGTATTTT	CASSQRGTSDTQYF
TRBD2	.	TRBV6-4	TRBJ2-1	TGTGCCAGCAGTCGAGCGGGAGGGCGGCACAATGAGCAGTTCTTC	CASSRAGGRHNEQFF
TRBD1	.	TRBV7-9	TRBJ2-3	TGTGCCAGCAGTTCTCAAACCGGGACAGCCTCCACAGATACGCAGTATTTT	CASSSQTGTASTDTQYF
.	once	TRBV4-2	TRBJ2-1	TGTGCCAGCAGCCAAGCACCCTACAATGAGCAGTTCTTC	CASSQAPYNEQFF
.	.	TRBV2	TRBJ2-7	TGTGCCAGCAATGGCATTATCACCTACGAGCAGTACTTC	CASNGIITYEQYF
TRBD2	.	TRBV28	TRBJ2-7	TGTGCCAGTAGATCTGGGGGGACTAGCACCCGCTCCTACGAGCAGTACTTC	CASRSGGTSTRSYEQYF
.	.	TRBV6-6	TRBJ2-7	TGTGCCAGCAGTATGTCAGGGGCGGTTCACGAGCAGTACTTC	CASSMSGAVHEQYF
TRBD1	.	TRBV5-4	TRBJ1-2	TGTGCCAGCAGCATAGGGACAGCAAACTATGGCTACACCTTC	CASSIGTANYGYTF
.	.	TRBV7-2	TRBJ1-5	TGTGCCAGCAGCTTAGGGGACGGCCGCTGGCCCCAGCATTTT	CASSLGDGRWPQHF
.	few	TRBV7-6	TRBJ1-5	TGTGCCAGCAGCTTAGGGACGTTCGCCAATCAGCCCCAGCATTTT	CASSLGTFANQPQHF
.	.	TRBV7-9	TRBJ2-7	TGTGCCAGCAGCCGTGCCCAAAAGACAGACTCCTACGAGCAGTACTTC	CASSRAQKTDSYEQYF